The 29 T cell receptor beta chains below come from one sample, sequenced in a study of blood T cell repertoires in COVID-19. Some clones are missing from TCRdb's copy, which holds only in-frame ones; the method was immunoSEQ multiplex PCR. The sample includes under 100,000 clones, roughly 90% of them seen just once. The material sequenced was peripheral blood. These receptors were taken from a woman in her sixties or seventies with acute or convalescent COVID-19.

DNA of the CDR3: TGTGCCAGCAGCCCGGGACTAGGTTACACCGGGGAGCTGTTTTTT. It codes for CASSPGLGYTGELFF. J is TRBJ2-2 and V is TRBV7-8; TRBD2 matches at 8 bases. Trimming removed 5 bases from V and 3 bases from J; junction bases left unmatched: 5. This CDR3 region has 15 residues. Germline V gene lookup returns CDR1 SGHVS and CDR2 FQNEAQ.

This clone was recorded a few times. This chain uses TRBV19 with TRBJ1-2; D uncertain. CDR3 size: 13 residues. Trimming removed 6 bases at V and 6 bases at J, with 14 bases between. Germline V gene data show CDR1 as LNHDA and CDR2 as SQIVND (reference sequence). CDR3 protein: CASRKRVVDGYTF. The CDR3 DNA is TGTGCCAGTAGGAAGAGGGTAGTCGATGGCTACACCTTC. Full variable domain (outside the CDR3, taken from reference TRBV19 and TRBJ1-2): DGGITQSPKYLFRKEGQNVTLSCEQNLNHDAMYWYRQDPGQGLRLIYYSQIVNDFQKGDIAEGYSVSREKKESFPLTVTSAQKNPTAFYLCASRKRVVDGYTFGSGTRLTVV.

A single count supports this clone. The chain carries TRBV19 and TRBJ2-2; TRBD2 agrees at 9 bases. The CDR3 runs to 14 residues. Germline V gene data show CDR1 as LNHDA and CDR2 as SQIVND (reference sequence). Trimming cost V 3 bases and J 7 bases; bases outside gene matches: 3. Written as DNA, the CDR3 is TGTGCCAGTAGTATGGCGGGGGGGGTCGGGGAGCTGTTTTTT. Its protein is CASSMAGGVGELFF.

The chain couples TRBV30 to TRBJ1-6, with D possibly TRBD1 on 5 matching bases. Looked up from germline, CDR1 is GTSNPN and CDR2 is SVGIG (reference sequence). The CDR3 loop spans 14 amino acids. V lost 5 bases to trimming and J lost 2 bases, with 10 bases between them. This CDR3 reads CAWEGAAYNSPLHF. In DNA form, the CDR3 reads TGTGCCTGGGAAGGGGCTGCCTATAATTCACCCCTCCACTTT. Together with reference TRBV30 and TRBJ1-6, the CDR3 gives the full variable domain: SQTIHQWPATLVQPVGSPLSLECTVEGTSNPNLYWYRQAAGRGLQLLFYSVGIGQISSEVPQNLSASRPQDRQFILSSKKLLLSDSGFYLCAWEGAAYNSPLHFGNGTRLTVT.

The chain has TRBV6-5 and TRBJ1-1, with a weak D call TRBD1 (5 bases). This CDR3 region has 14 residues. Trimming removed 9 bases at V and 2 bases at J, with 16 bases between. Germline values: CDR1 MNHEY, CDR2 SVGAGI. The chain's CDR3 is CASLKTDGNTEAFF. The DNA for the CDR3 is TGTGCCAGTCTCAAGACAGACGGAAACACTGAAGCTTTCTTT.

The rearrangement joins TRBV29-1 to TRBJ2-3; unclear D gene. Germline values: CDR1 SQVTM, CDR2 ANQGSEA. The CDR3 runs 12 residues. V was cut by 7 bases and J by 3 bases, with 11 bases left in between. This chain's CDR3 is CSAADSTDTQYF. The CDR3 DNA reads as TGCAGCGCCGCCGACTCGACAGATACGCAGTATTTT.

The chain carries TRBV19 and TRBJ1-5; possible D gene TRBD1, 6 bases. Germline V gene sequence: CDR1 LNHDA, CDR2 SQIVND (reference sequence). The CDR3 loop spans 16 amino acids. Trimming stripped 2 bases from V and 4 bases from J, with 15 bases between. The CDR3 region is CASSIFAGVRNQPQHF. The CDR3 DNA sequence: TGTGCCAGTAGTATATTTGCAGGGGTCCGTAATCAGCCCCAGCATTTT.

This clone was seen once. The chain carries TRBV25-1 and TRBJ2-7; weak D call: TRBD2 (6 bases). The V gene lost 7 bases and the J gene lost 2 bases, with 9 bases spanning the gap. This CDR3 comprises 12 residues. In germline, CDR1 is MGHDK, CDR2 SYGVNS. CDR3 loop: CASIAAAYEQYF. The DNA for the CDR3 is TGTGCCAGCATAGCGGCTGCCTACGAGCAGTACTTC.

This sequence joins TRBV7-8 and TRBJ2-7, with TRBD1 matching over 7 bases. CDR3 length: 15 amino acids. Germline V gene data show CDR1 as SGHVS and CDR2 as FQNEAQ. The ends lost 5 bases at V and 3 bases at J; junction bases unmatched: 10. The CDR3 is CASSVLQGNSYEQYF. Here the CDR3 DNA reads TGTGCCAGCAGCGTCCTACAGGGGAATAGCTACGAGCAGTACTTC.

The V and J genes are TRBV12-3 or TRBV12-4 and TRBJ2-7, with D perhaps matching TRBD1 (6 bases). This CDR3 is built from 13 residues. V lost 2 bases and J lost 8, with 13 bases in between. The CDR3 DNA sequence: TGTGCCAGCAGTTTACAGGACAGCCTCCAGCAGTACGTC. This sequence encodes CASSLQDSLQQYV.

This clone was seen a single time. The J gene is TRBJ2-1, the V gene TRBV6-5, with D maybe TRBD2 (5 bases). Germline V lookup: CDR1 MNHEY, CDR2 SVGAGI. V was pared by 0 bases and J by 8 bases, with 14 bases between. The CDR3 is made up of 15 amino acids. The CDR3 DNA reads TGTGCCAGCAGTTACTCTACGCGGGTGGGCGATGAGCAGTTCTTC. The encoded protein is CASSYSTRVGDEQFF.

This sequence joins TRBV5-1 and TRBJ2-2, with D possibly TRBD2 on 5 matching bases. The germline CDR1 and CDR2 sequences are SGHRS and YFSETQ. Deletions cut 5 bases from V and 6 bases from J, with 20 bases between. The CDR3 covers 16 residues. This CDR3 is CASSVLTSFGAGELFF. CDR3 nucleotides: TGCGCCAGCAGTGTGCTTACTAGTTTTGGGGCCGGGGAGCTGTTTTTT.

The V gene is TRBV10-3, the J gene TRBJ1-2; 7 nucleotides line up with TRBD1. The junction had 0 bases not matched to a gene; V was cut back by 0 bases and J by 5 bases. This CDR3 contains 13 residues. Germline V gene sequence: CDR1 ENHRY, CDR2 SYGVKD. Here the CDR3 reads CAISESTGYGYTF. CDR3 DNA: TGTGCCATCAGTGAGTCGACAGGGTATGGCTACACCTTC.

This sequence joins TRBV28 and TRBJ1-4; D not certain. CDR1 and CDR2 from the germline V gene are MDHEN and SYDVKM. Trimming pared 1 base from V and 5 bases from J, leaving 8 bases between. The CDR3 totals 14 residues. The CDR3 nucleotides are TGTGCCAGCAGTTTATCGCGGAAAAATGAAAAACTGTTTTTT. This gives the protein CASSLSRKNEKLFF.

The chain employs TRBV19 and TRBJ2-1; 8 positions agree with TRBD2. Germline CDR1 LNHDA, CDR2 SQIVND (reference sequence). The CDR3 length is 14 residues. V was pared by 7 bases and J by 7 bases, with 9 bases of the junction left unmatched. The CDR3 nucleotides read TGTGCCAGTAACCCGCGGGAGCGGGAGAATGAGCAGTTCTTC. Translating gives CASNPRERENEQFF.

The chain links TRBV28 to TRBJ1-2; 10 positions match TRBD1. The ends lost 5 bases at V and 4 bases at J; junction bases unmatched: 4. The CDR3 totals 14 residues. Germline CDR1 MDHEN, CDR2 SYDVKM. CDR3 region: CASSGDRGGYGYTF. In nucleotides, the CDR3 is TGTGCCAGCAGTGGGGACAGGGGAGGCTATGGCTACACCTTC.

The chain recombines TRBV7-8 with TRBJ2-1; D possibly corresponds to TRBD2 (6 bases). The CDR3 is 18 amino acids. Germline V gene lookup returns CDR1 SGHVS and CDR2 FQNEAQ. The germline V and J ends were trimmed by 5 bases and 0 bases, with 20 bases remaining between them. The CDR3 loop is CASSEDASDPSSYNEQFF. The CDR3 DNA reads TGTGCCAGCAGCGAAGACGCTAGCGACCCGAGCTCCTACAATGAGCAGTTCTTC.

This clone was counted a single time. The chain employs TRBV2 and TRBJ1-2, with D tentatively TRBD1 (5 bases). The CDR3 length is 12 residues. Trimming shortened V by 4 bases and J by 7 bases, and 10 bases separated the two germline ends. CDR1 is SNHLY, CDR2 FYNNEI, per germline. DNA for the CDR3: TGTGCCAGCAGTGGATTTGGGGCTGGCTACACCTTC. Translating it yields CASSGFGAGYTF.

This CDR3 reads CASSLGKQGFDNEQFF. In nucleotides, the CDR3 is TGCGCCAGCAGCCTCGGAAAGCAGGGGTTTGACAATGAGCAGTTCTTC. The V and J genes are TRBV4-1 and TRBJ2-1; D perhaps matches TRBD1 (6 bases). CDR1 MGHRA and CDR2 YSYEKL come from the germline V gene. Trimming took off 4 bases at V and 5 bases at J, with 18 bases between the two ends. The CDR3 length is 16 residues.

This chain joins TRBV19 and TRBJ1-4, with D unclear. Between the trimmed V and J ends, which lost 8 bases and 4 bases, there was a span of 11 bases. The CDR3 contains 13 residues. In germline, CDR1 is LNHDA, CDR2 SQIVND (reference sequence). This CDR3 is CASSGAGNEKLFF. CDR3 DNA sequence: TGTGCCAGTTCGGGAGCTGGTAATGAAAAACTGTTTTTT.

CDR3 in amino acids: CASSLDSSGNTIYF. The CDR3 DNA reads TGTGCCAGCAGCCTGGACAGCTCTGGAAACACCATATATTTT. The chain has TRBV6-6 and TRBJ1-3; a possible D gene is TRBD1 (6 bases). CDR1 MNHNY and CDR2 SVGAGI come from the germline V gene (reference sequence). Deletions cut 6 bases from V and 0 bases from J, with 9 bases between. This CDR3 has 14 residues.

The CDR3 protein is CASSGTRTGPYEQYF. DNA of the CDR3: TGCGCCAGCAGTGGGACCCGGACAGGCCCTTACGAGCAGTACTTC. The chain carries TRBV10-1 and TRBJ2-7, with 7 bases identical to TRBD1. V lost 4 bases to trimming and J lost 4 bases; unmatched junction nucleotides: 10. Germline CDR1 reads WNHNN; CDR2 reads SYGVQD (reference sequence). This CDR3 has 15 amino acids.

The J gene is TRBJ1-2, the V gene TRBV6-5; unclear D gene. This CDR3 comprises 11 residues. Germline V lookup: CDR1 MNHEY, CDR2 SVGAGI. Trimming left V 8 bases short and J 8 bases short, with 12 bases between. The CDR3 DNA reads TGTGCCAGCGCCAGCGCTATGGGCTACACCTTC. Amino acid sequence: CASASAMGYTF.

The chain links TRBV12-2 to TRBJ2-3; whether TRBD2, the table's D call, matches the DNA was not checked. TRBV12-2 represents a pseudogene. The CDR3 has 15 residues. CDR3 in DNA: TGTGCAAGTCGCTATACACTAGCGGGAGCGGATACGCAGTATTTT. This translates into CASRYTLAGADTQYF.

CDR3 nucleotide sequence: TGTGCCAGTAGTGGGCGGGGTTACAATGAGCAGTTCTTC. Amino acid sequence: CASSGRGYNEQFF. The gene calls are TRBV19 and TRBJ2-1; the D gene is possibly TRBD2 (6 bases). The V gene's germline CDR1 is LNHDA and CDR2 SQIVND (reference sequence). The germline V and J ends were trimmed by 5 bases and 4 bases, with 9 bases remaining between them. CDR3 size: 13 residues.

The chain is built from TRBV9 and TRBJ1-1; the D is unclear. The CDR3 covers 18 residues. The germline V gene encodes CDR1 SGDLS and CDR2 YYNGEE. V gave up 3 bases and J gave up 2 bases, with 23 bases separating them. The CDR3, as DNA: TGTGCCAGCAGCGAAAAGACAAGCCTCTCAATCCTAAACACTGAAGCTTTCTTT. Translated, it gives CASSEKTSLSILNTEAFF. Full variable domain (remainder filled in from reference TRBV9 and TRBJ1-1): DSGVTQTPKHLITATGQRVTLRCSPRSGDLSVYWYQQSLDQGLQFLIQYYNGEERAKGNILERFSAQQFPDLHSELNLSSLELGDSALYFCASSEKTSLSILNTEAFFGQGTRLTVV.

This clone was recorded once. Within the sample, other DNA sequences also encode this same CDR3. The chain uses TRBV30 and TRBJ2-7, with TRBD2 matching over 7 bases. The germline V gene encodes CDR1 GTSNPN and CDR2 SVGIG (reference sequence). V was clipped by 0 bases and J by 2 bases; unmatched bases: 4. The CDR3 runs 14 residues. The CDR3 protein is CAWSVSGGPYEQYF. The CDR3 bases are TGTGCCTGGAGTGTTTCGGGAGGACCCTACGAGCAGTACTTC.

This sequence joins TRBV18 and TRBJ1-5; tentative D call: TRBD1 (6 bases). Trimming stripped 6 bases from V and 6 bases from J, with 18 bases between. The germline CDR1 and CDR2 sequences are KGHSH and LQKENI. The CDR3 runs to 15 residues. The CDR3: CASSTLSGESQPQHF. DNA for the CDR3: TGTGCCAGCTCCACCTTATCAGGGGAAAGTCAGCCCCAGCATTTT.

This chain links TRBV20-1 with TRBJ2-7, with TRBD2 as a possible D gene (6 bases). V lost 5 bases to trimming and J lost 2 bases, with 7 bases between them. Per germline, CDR1 DFQATT and CDR2 SNEGSKA (reference sequence). This CDR3 is 11 amino acids long. The CDR3 region is CSALATYEQYF. In nucleotides, the CDR3 is TGCAGTGCTCTAGCGACCTACGAGCAGTACTTC.